Listed below are T cell receptor beta chains from one sample, sequenced in a study of blood T cell repertoires in COVID-19. Assay: immunoSEQ multiplex PCR; the TCRdb copy retains only in-frame clones and omits some. The table includes 150,000 to 200,000 clones, roughly 70% detected once. The sample consisted of peripheral blood. The receptor set was obtained from a woman at least 80 years old with acute or convalescent COVID-19. The CDR3 runs from the conserved cysteine through the conserved F or W. Each record gives: V gene, J gene, CDR3 protein.

>TRBV5-1|TRBJ2-5
CASSSGLDETQYF
>TRBV3-1/TRBV3-2|TRBJ2-2
CASSQDSSTANTGELFF
>TRBV5-1|TRBJ2-3
CASSLESSGRAAWADTQYF
>TRBV28|TRBJ1-5
CASSSFITGGQPQHF
>TRBV10-3|TRBJ1-6
CAISESVTAGNSPLHF
>TRBV29-1|TRBJ2-3
CSVEGGTNTQYF
>TRBV28|TRBJ1-6
CASSLGDRGSPLHF
>TRBV28|TRBJ1-2
CASSLQGGNYGYTF
>TRBV7-8|TRBJ2-5
CASSFTLAGGPLETQYF
>TRBV19|TRBJ2-1
CASSIGGRVGNEQFF
>TRBV28|TRBJ1-2
CASSQGQGSHGYTF
>TRBV5-6|TRBJ1-3
CASSAITRDLGNTIYF
>TRBV19|TRBJ2-1
CASSIADAWYNEQFF
>TRBV27|TRBJ1-2
CASSLTQPGYGYTF
>TRBV24-1|TRBJ2-7
CAAGREREQYF
>TRBV19|TRBJ1-5
CASSLGQGGSQPQHF
>TRBV11-3|TRBJ1-4
CASSFSYRGATNEKLFF
>TRBV4-1|TRBJ1-1
CASSQVGGRAEAFF
>TRBV5-1|TRBJ2-7
CASSLVGSEQYF
>TRBV7-2|TRBJ2-2
CASSLVAGFIGTGELFF